One and the same sample provided the 15 T cell receptor beta chains below, sequenced in a study of cytomegalovirus exposure and HLA in healthy donors. PCR primers comprised 60 Vbeta and 13 Jbeta primers. Profiled with immunoSEQ multiplex PCR; TCRdb holds only in-frame clones, not every one. In the table there are under 130,000 clones, roughly 70% of which are singletons. The source material was PBMCs. Every receptor here comes from a woman in her forties or fifties in good health and CMV-seronegative.

This clone was seen a handful of times. This chain uses TRBV5-4 with TRBJ2-2, with a tentative D call TRBD1 (6 bases). In germline, CDR1 is SGHNT, CDR2 YYREEE (reference sequence). The CDR3 has 16 amino acids. Trimming left V 4 bases short and J 1 base short, with 14 bases between. The chain's CDR3 is CASSPWGRGNTGELFF. CDR3 in DNA: TGTGCCAGCAGCCCCTGGGGCAGGGGGAACACCGGGGAGCTGTTTTTT.

The chain carries TRBV5-1 and TRBJ2-7; 7 nucleotides agree with TRBD1. The CDR3 contains 13 residues. V trimming: 4 bases; J trimming: 3 bases; junction bases outside the gene matches: 4. Germline V gene lookup returns CDR1 SGHRS and CDR2 YFSETQ. The CDR3 coding sequence is TGCGCCAGCAGCCAGACAGGGCGCTACGAGCAGTACTTC. Its translation is CASSQTGRYEQYF. The full variable domain, in which reference TRBV5-1 and TRBJ2-7 provide the parts outside the CDR3, is KAGVTQTPRYLIKTRGQQVTLSCSPISGHRSVSWYQQTPGQGLQFLFEYFSETQRNKGNFPGRFSGRQFSNSRSEMNVSTLELGDSALYLCASSQTGRYEQYFGPGTRLTVT.

This clone was seen only once. V is TRBV15 and J is TRBJ2-3; D possibly corresponds to TRBD2 (6 bases). Germline-derived CDR1 and CDR2 are LNHNV and YYDKDF (reference sequence). The V end lost 0 bases, the J end lost 6 bases, and 10 bases lay between the germline ends. This CDR3 region has 14 residues. CDR3 in amino acids: CATSRDAGGDTQYF. The DNA for the CDR3 is TGTGCCACCAGCAGAGATGCTGGGGGGGATACGCAGTATTTT.

V and J are TRBV7-9 and TRBJ1-2; a weak D match, TRBD1 (6 bases). The CDR3 loop spans 15 amino acids. V was pared by 0 bases and J by 4 bases, with 12 bases between. Germline values: CDR1 SEHNR, CDR2 FQNEAQ (reference sequence). CDR3 sequence reads: CASSLAAGEIYGYTF. CDR3 nucleotides: TGTGCCAGCAGCTTAGCGGCAGGGGAAATCTATGGCTACACCTTC. The variable domain in full, with the rest retrieved from reference TRBV7-9 and TRBJ1-2, is DTGVSQNPRHKITKRGQNVTFRCDPISEHNRLYWYRQTLGQGPEFLTYFQNEAQLEKSRLLSDRFSAERPKGSFSTLEIQRTEQGDSAMYLCASSLAAGEIYGYTFGSGTRLTVV.

V usage is TRBV5-1 and J usage is TRBJ1-6; 8 bases agree with TRBD1. With V trimmed by 1 base and J by 5 bases, 2 bases remained unmatched. The CDR3 loop spans 15 amino acids. The germline V gene has CDR1 SGHRS and CDR2 YFSETQ. In DNA, the CDR3 is TGCGCCAGCAGCTTGATGACAGGGGATAATTCACCCCTCCACTTT. This sequence encodes CASSLMTGDNSPLHF.

The rearrangement uses TRBV7-2 and TRBJ1-4; D gene uncertain. The CDR3 is 13 amino acids. V was trimmed by 5 bases and J by 7 bases, leaving 11 bases between them. The germline gives CDR1 SGHTA, CDR2 FQGNSA. Here the CDR3 reads CASSPARSEKLFF. The CDR3 DNA is TGTGCCAGCAGCCCCGCCAGAAGTGAAAAACTGTTTTTT.

This clone was seen once. This rearrangement joins TRBV12-5 to TRBJ2-1; a possible D gene is TRBD1 (6 bases). V lost 0 bases and J 2 bases, leaving 20 bases between the germline ends. The CDR3 spans 19 residues. The germline V gene has CDR1 LGHNT and CDR2 FRNRAP. CDR3 DNA sequence: TGTGCTAGTGGTTTGGTAGGGTGGCGTTTCAGGGGCACCTACAATGAGCAGTTCTTC. It encodes CASGLVGWRFRGTYNEQFF.

This chain joins TRBV7-9 and TRBJ1-1, with a tentative D call TRBD1 (6 bases). CDR1 SEHNR and CDR2 FQNEAQ come from the germline V gene (reference sequence). V was pared by 5 bases and J by 13 bases, with 11 bases between. The CDR3 runs to 10 residues. This chain's CDR3 is CASSGYRVFF. CDR3 DNA sequence: TGTGCCAGCAGCGGATACAGGGTTTTCTTT.

J is TRBJ2-5 and V is TRBV5-1; D ambiguous. Germline CDR1 is SGHRS and CDR2 is YFSETQ. Trimming stripped 0 bases from V and 3 bases from J, with 6 bases between. The CDR3 has 13 residues. CDR3 in DNA: TGCGCCAGCAGCTTGGCTCAGGAAGAGACCCAGTACTTC. Its translation is CASSLAQEETQYF.

The chain is built from TRBV6-6 and TRBJ2-5; tentative D call: TRBD2 (6 bases). The CDR3 sequence is 13 residues long. Germline V lookup: CDR1 MNHNY, CDR2 SVGAGI (reference sequence). V was clipped by 7 bases and J by 5 bases, with 14 bases between them. In DNA form, the CDR3 reads TGTGCCAGCACCCCTAGGAGGGAGGAGACCCAGTACTTC. It yields the protein CASTPRREETQYF.

The rearrangement uses TRBV7-2 and TRBJ1-1; possible D gene TRBD1, 5 bases. The CDR3 is made up of 14 amino acids. With 5 bases removed from V and 1 base from J, the gap between germline ends came to 11 bases. Per the germline V gene, CDR1 is SGHTA and CDR2 is FQGNSA. CDR3 sequence (DNA): TGTGCCAGCAGCCCCGGCGGGGCGAACACTGAAGCTTTCTTT. Protein product: CASSPGGANTEAFF. Full variable domain (missing parts from reference TRBV7-2 and TRBJ1-1): GAGVSQSPSNKVTEKGKDVELRCDPISGHTALYWYRQSLGQGLEFLIYFQGNSAPDKSGLPSDRFSAERTGGSVSTLTIQRTQQEDSAVYLCASSPGGANTEAFFGQGTRLTVV.

V gene TRBV5-1 combines with J gene TRBJ1-3; maybe TRBD1 (6 bases). The CDR3 is 17 amino acids. V dropped 0 bases and J dropped 0 bases, with 13 bases sitting between them. CDR1 is SGHRS, CDR2 YFSETQ, per germline. The CDR3 here is CASSLVPGQISGNTIYF. CDR3 nucleotide sequence: TGCGCCAGCAGCTTGGTCCCCGGACAGATCTCTGGAAACACCATATATTTT.

J is TRBJ1-6 and V is TRBV28, with D possibly being TRBD1 (6 bases). Deletions cut 8 bases from V and 9 bases from J, with 17 bases between. The germline gives CDR1 MDHEN, CDR2 SYDVKM. The length of the CDR3 is 14 residues. DNA for the CDR3: TGTGCCAGCTTGGGGGGGACATTGGCTTCACCCCTCCACTTT. It encodes CASLGGTLASPLHF.

The rearrangement links TRBV11-2 to TRBJ1-1, with D possibly being TRBD1 (6 bases). The CDR3 sequence is 14 residues long. In germline, CDR1 is SGHAT, CDR2 FQNNGV. The V end was cut by 3 bases, the J end by 3 bases, with 11 bases between. Here the CDR3 DNA reads TGTGCCAGCAGCTTCGCAGGGGTTTACACTGAAGCTTTCTTT. It codes for CASSFAGVYTEAFF.

The chain uses TRBV6-1 and TRBJ2-5; D might be TRBD1 (7 bases). Trimming shortened V by 7 bases and J by 4 bases, and 19 bases separated the two germline ends. CDR3 length: 15 residues. Per germline, CDR1 MNHNS and CDR2 SASEGT. The DNA of the CDR3 is TGTGCCAGCAATGGCGGACAGGCCGGGGGAGAGACCCAGTACTTC. Translating it yields CASNGGQAGGETQYF.